These 15 T cell receptor beta chains came from one sample sequenced in a study of blood T cell repertoires in COVID-19. The repertoire was sequenced with immunoSEQ multiplex PCR; TCRdb's copy has only in-frame clones and lacks some. Of around 250,000 clones detected, around 86% appear once; the ten largest clones hold roughly 15%. The sample was PBMCs or T cells enriched from blood (not recorded which). All receptors derive from a man younger than 35 who had recovered from COVID-19.

The rearrangement uses TRBV4-1 and TRBJ2-1, with 10 bases that match TRBD2. Germline CDR1 and CDR2: MGHRA and YSYEKL. The V gene end was trimmed by 2 bases and the J gene end by 6 bases; junction bases not matched to a gene: 4. The CDR3 has 15 amino acids. The CDR3: CASSQPRLAGNEQFF. The CDR3 coding sequence is TGCGCCAGCAGCCAACCTCGACTAGCGGGCAATGAGCAGTTCTTC.

The chain employs TRBV20-1 and TRBJ2-5, with D perhaps matching TRBD2 (5 bases). V shed 3 bases and J shed 1 base, with 12 bases lying between them. Germline V gene lookup returns CDR1 DFQATT and CDR2 SNEGSKA (reference sequence). CDR3 size: 14 residues. The CDR3, as DNA: TGCAGTGCTAGTGAGGCCCTAGCCCAAGAGACCCAGTACTTC. It yields the protein CSASEALAQETQYF.

The genes are TRBV7-9 and TRBJ1-1, with 7 bases aligning to TRBD1. Germline V gene lookup returns CDR1 SEHNR and CDR2 FQNEAQ (reference sequence). This CDR3 has 15 residues. Germline trimming cut 2 bases from V and 4 bases from J; bases unmatched to any gene: 7. The CDR3 sequence: CASSLMTGSGTEAFF. CDR3 nucleotides: TGTGCCAGCAGCTTAATGACAGGGAGTGGCACTGAAGCTTTCTTT.

The chain is built from TRBV2 and TRBJ2-5; D may be TRBD2 (6 bases). Trimming removed 7 bases at V and 1 base at J, with 10 bases between. Germline V CDR1 and CDR2: SNHLY, FYNNEI. This CDR3 region has 13 residues. The CDR3 DNA is TGTGCCAGCACCTTTAGCGGCCAAGAGACCCAGTACTTC. Translating it yields CASTFSGQETQYF.

The J gene is TRBJ1-5, the V gene TRBV19; D might be TRBD1 (5 bases). CDR3 length: 15 residues. V was trimmed by 3 bases and J by 4 bases, leaving 13 bases between them. Germline assignment: CDR1 LNHDA and CDR2 SQIVND (reference sequence). For the CDR3, the DNA is TGTGCCAGTAGTATCGCAGGGTCGCGAAATCAGCCCCAGCATTTT. Translating it yields CASSIAGSRNQPQHF. Full variable domain (missing parts from reference TRBV19 and TRBJ1-5): DGGITQSPKYLFRKEGQNVTLSCEQNLNHDAMYWYRQDPGQGLRLIYYSQIVNDFQKGDIAEGYSVSREKKESFPLTVTSAQKNPTAFYLCASSIAGSRNQPQHFGDGTRLSIL.

The V and J genes are TRBV11-3 and TRBJ2-7; TRBD1 matches at 12 bases. The germline CDR1 and CDR2 sequences are SGHNT and YENEEA. CDR3 length equals 14 residues. J was trimmed by 5 bases and V by 3 bases; bases with no gene match: 2. This CDR3 reads CASSFRDRGHEQYF. Here the CDR3 DNA reads TGTGCCAGCAGCTTCCGGGACAGGGGGCACGAGCAGTACTTC.

The V gene is TRBV12-3 or TRBV12-4, the J gene TRBJ1-1; no firm D call. The CDR3 runs to 13 residues. V was cut by 1 base and J by 3 bases, with 6 bases left in between. The CDR3: CASSLEEDTEAFF. In nucleotides, the CDR3 is TGTGCCAGCAGTTTAGAGGAGGACACTGAAGCTTTCTTT.

The V gene is TRBV27, the J gene TRBJ2-6, with 11 bases fitting TRBD2. Germline loops: CDR1 MNHEY, CDR2 SMNVEV (reference sequence). J gave up 2 bases and V 5 bases, and 14 bases lay outside the gene matches. This CDR3 spans 20 amino acids. The CDR3 region is CASSPKPSSGRYPGANVLTF. As DNA, the CDR3 is TGTGCCAGCAGTCCCAAACCCTCTAGCGGGAGGTATCCTGGGGCCAACGTCCTGACTTTC.

The chain recombines TRBV7-2 with TRBJ1-5; D gene ambiguous. Per germline, CDR1 SGHTA and CDR2 FQGNSA. V lost 1 base and J lost 9, with 10 bases in between. The CDR3 is 13 amino acids. CDR3 sequence (DNA): TGTGCCAGCAGCTTAGAGAGTGGGAGGCCCCAGCATTTT. Its protein is CASSLESGRPQHF.

This rearrangement joins TRBV7-6 to TRBJ2-7; TRBD1 matches 9 bases. This CDR3 comprises 14 residues. Germline CDR1 and CDR2: SGHVS and FNYEAQ. V shed 4 bases, J shed 3 bases, and the junction held 4 bases outside the gene matches. In DNA form, the CDR3 reads TGTGCCAGCAGCTCCACGACAGGGGGCTACGAGCAGTACTTC. Protein sequence: CASSSTTGGYEQYF.

The sample holds a few counts of this clone. V and J are TRBV7-9 and TRBJ2-5, with 10 bases lining up with TRBD1. Unmatched junction bases numbered 11, after V lost 4 bases and J lost 6 bases. The CDR3 sequence is 16 residues long. In germline, CDR1 is SEHNR, CDR2 FQNEAQ (reference sequence). The CDR3 is CASSSPGQGPTKTQYF. CDR3 nucleotides: TGTGCCAGCAGCTCTCCGGGACAGGGGCCTACAAAGACCCAGTACTTC.

J is TRBJ2-1 and V is TRBV2; 7 bases are a match to TRBD1. With V trimmed by 3 bases and J by 1 base, 3 bases remained unmatched. From germline, CDR1 is SNHLY and CDR2 FYNNEI. The CDR3 consists of 15 residues. The CDR3: CASSDRGTSYNEQFF. The CDR3 region has the DNA TGTGCCAGCAGTGACAGGGGGACATCCTACAATGAGCAGTTCTTC.

This chain's CDR3 is CASTSTGGGSGYTF. The CDR3 nucleotides read TGTGCCAGCACCTCAACGGGCGGAGGAAGCGGCTACACCTTC. The chain recombines TRBV27 with TRBJ1-2; D unclear. V was pared by 7 bases and J by 8 bases, with 20 bases between. Germline V lookup: CDR1 MNHEY, CDR2 SMNVEV (reference sequence). This CDR3 contains 14 residues.

The chain uses TRBV10-3 and TRBJ2-7, with 8 bases fitting TRBD1. The CDR3 sequence is 16 residues long. V lost 1 base to trimming and J lost 2 bases; unmatched junction nucleotides: 7. Germline lookup yields CDR1 ENHRY and CDR2 SYGVKD. Written as DNA, the CDR3 is TGTGCCATCAGTGAGTTGGGACAGGTTACTACCTACGAGCAGTACTTC. It yields the protein CAISELGQVTTYEQYF.

The V gene is TRBV3-1 (or the pseudogene TRBV3-2), the J gene TRBJ1-1; unclear D gene. Between the trimmed V and J ends, which lost 0 bases and 1 base, there was a span of 9 bases. Germline CDR1 is LGHDT and CDR2 is YNNKEL (reference sequence). The CDR3 loop spans 15 amino acids. The CDR3 nucleotides read TGTGCCAGCAGCCAAGATCCACATGCGAACACTGAAGCTTTCTTT. It is translated as CASSQDPHANTEAFF.